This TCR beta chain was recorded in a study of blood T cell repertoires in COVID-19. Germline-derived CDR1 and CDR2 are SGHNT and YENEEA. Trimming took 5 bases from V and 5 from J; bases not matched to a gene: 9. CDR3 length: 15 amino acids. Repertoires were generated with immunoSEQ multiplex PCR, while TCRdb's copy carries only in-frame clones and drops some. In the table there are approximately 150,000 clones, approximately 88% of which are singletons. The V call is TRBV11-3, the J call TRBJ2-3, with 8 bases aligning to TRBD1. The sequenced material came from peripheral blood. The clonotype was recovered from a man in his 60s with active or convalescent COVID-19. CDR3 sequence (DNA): TGTGCCAGCAGCCCTACAGGGGGGCAGGGAGATACGCAGTATTTT. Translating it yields CASSPTGGQGDTQYF.